Presented here are 13 T cell receptor beta chains from one specimen sequenced in a study of shared clonotypes between healthy human individuals. Produced via immunoSEQ multiplex PCR; TCRdb's table is partial and in-frame only. The data show approximately 500,000 clones, with almost 80% seen just once and 9.5% to 15% held by the top ten. Sequenced material: PBMCs. All receptors come from a woman in her thirties or forties in good health. Some clones in this sample may be carry-over from other donors' samples.

V and J are TRBV4-3 and TRBJ2-1; 15 nucleotides match TRBD2. The CDR3 contains 20 residues. V dropped 5 bases and J dropped 7; count of bases not matched to a gene: 18. Germline V gives CDR1 LGHNA, CDR2 YSLEER. The CDR3 DNA reads as TGCGCCAGCAGCGCCCGCGCCGGGACTAGCGGGAGGATGGGTTTGAATGAGCAGTTCTTC. Residues: CASSARAGTSGRMGLNEQFF.

CDR3 coding DNA: TGTGCCAGCAGCCCGGGACGGCGCTCCTACGAGCAGTACTTC. This sequence encodes CASSPGRRSYEQYF. This chain uses TRBV6-1 with TRBJ2-7; either TRBD1 or TRBD2 may fit D (5 bases each). The V gene's germline CDR1 is MNHNS and CDR2 SASEGT. V was trimmed by 6 bases and J by 0 bases, leaving 12 bases between them. The CDR3 totals 14 residues.

This chain joins TRBV7-2 and TRBJ1-5, with D tentatively TRBD1 (5 bases). The CDR3 loop spans 13 amino acids. Germline lookup yields CDR1 SGHTA and CDR2 FQGNSA. V was cut by 2 bases and J by 7 bases, with 9 bases left in between. The DNA of the CDR3 is TGTGCCAGCAGCTTATTTGGGGGGCAGCCCCAGCATTTT. Its protein is CASSLFGGQPQHF.

The chain recombines TRBV19 with TRBJ1-5; the match to TRBD1 covers 8 bases. The germline CDR1 and CDR2 sequences are LNHDA and SQIVND (reference sequence). CDR3 length: 18 residues. The trim removed 6 bases at V and 0 bases at J, leaving 13 bases unmatched. The CDR3 region is CASRKRTGTINSNQPQHF. CDR3 coding DNA: TGTGCCAGTAGGAAAAGGACAGGGACAATCAATAGCAATCAGCCCCAGCATTTT.

This clone came up a few times. The rearrangement links TRBV27 to TRBJ1-2; 9 bases are shared with TRBD1. CDR1 and CDR2 from the germline V gene are MNHEY and SMNVEV (reference sequence). J lost 2 bases, V lost 6 bases, and 4 bases had no gene match. The length of the CDR3 is 14 residues. As DNA, the CDR3 is TGTGCCAGCAGGACGACAGGGGGAAACTATGGCTACACCTTC. Protein sequence: CASRTTGGNYGYTF.

The rearrangement uses TRBV5-6 and TRBJ2-6; 10 nucleotides line up with TRBD2. V shed 9 bases, J shed 2 bases, and the junction held 5 bases outside the gene matches. Per the germline V gene, CDR1 is SGHDT and CDR2 is YYEEEE. The CDR3 contains 15 residues. The CDR3, as DNA: TGTGCCACCACTAGCGGGAAAACTGGGGCCAACGTCCTGACTTTC. The encoded protein is CATTSGKTGANVLTF.

The rearrangement links TRBV28 to TRBJ2-7; D uncertain. Trimming took 4 bases from V and 3 from J, leaving 7 bases between them. Germline lookup yields CDR1 MDHEN and CDR2 SYDVKM. The CDR3 extends over 12 amino acids. This chain's CDR3 is CASSSHFYEQYF. As DNA, the CDR3 is TGTGCCAGCAGTTCACACTTCTACGAGCAGTACTTC. The full variable domain, with the rest looked up from reference TRBV28 and TRBJ2-7, is DVKVTQSSRYLVKRTGEKVFLECVQDMDHENMFWYRQDPGLGLRLIYFSYDVKMKEKGDIPEGYSVSREKKERFSLILESASTNQTSMYLCASSSHFYEQYFGPGTRLTVT.

The chain carries TRBV18 and TRBJ1-1, with D maybe TRBD1 (5 bases). The V and J ends lost 4 bases and 0 bases respectively, with 9 bases between them. The CDR3 extends over 14 amino acids. CDR1 is KGHSH and CDR2 is LQKENI in the germline V gene. CDR3 DNA sequence: TGTGCCAGCTCACGCCGGGACGTGAACACTGAAGCTTTCTTT. It codes for CASSRRDVNTEAFF.

The rearrangement joins TRBV11-2 to TRBJ2-5; TRBD2 aligns across 10 bases. Trimming took 2 bases from V and 3 from J; bases not matched to a gene: 6. The CDR3 has 16 residues. Per the germline V gene, CDR1 is SGHAT and CDR2 is FQNNGV. The CDR3 DNA follows: TGTGCCAGCAGCTTATCTTCAACTAGCGGGAAAGAGACCCAGTACTTC. Its translation is CASSLSSTSGKETQYF.

There are a few counts of this clone. The V gene is TRBV6-4, the J gene TRBJ2-3, with D hard to call. Germline CDR1 MRHNA, CDR2 SNTAGT. This CDR3 comprises 15 residues. V was shortened by 0 bases and J by 0 bases, with 7 bases between the two germline ends. The CDR3 coding sequence is TGTGCCAGCAGTGACTCGCCCGACAGCACAGATACGCAGTATTTT. This gives the protein CASSDSPDSTDTQYF.

The chain recombines TRBV7-3 with TRBJ2-7; a possible D gene is TRBD1 (6 bases). This CDR3 has 14 residues. Germline V gene data show CDR1 as SGHTA and CDR2 as FQGTGA. V dropped 5 bases and J dropped 0 bases, with 11 bases sitting between them. The DNA for the CDR3 is TGTGCCAGCAGCCCCGACAGGAACTCCTACGAGCAGTACTTC. Protein sequence: CASSPDRNSYEQYF.

This clone was detected once. V usage is TRBV10-3 and J usage is TRBJ2-2, with TRBD1 identical over 8 bases. CDR3 length equals 15 residues. Germline V CDR1 and CDR2: ENHRY, SYGVKD. Germline trimming cut 6 bases from V and 1 base from J; bases unmatched to any gene: 4. CDR3 DNA sequence: TGTGCCATCAGGCTCGGGACAGGGAACACCGGGGAGCTGTTTTTT. Protein: CAIRLGTGNTGELFF.

This chain links TRBV7-3 with TRBJ2-3; 15 bases are shared with TRBD2. Germline CDR1 and CDR2: SGHTA and FQGTGA. J was trimmed by 4 bases and V by 5 bases; bases with no gene match: 16. This CDR3 contains 20 residues. The CDR3 DNA is TGTGCCAGCAGCCCGCTCGGACTAGCGGGAGGGCAATCGGTCGCAGATACGCAGTATTTT. It is translated as CASSPLGLAGGQSVADTQYF.